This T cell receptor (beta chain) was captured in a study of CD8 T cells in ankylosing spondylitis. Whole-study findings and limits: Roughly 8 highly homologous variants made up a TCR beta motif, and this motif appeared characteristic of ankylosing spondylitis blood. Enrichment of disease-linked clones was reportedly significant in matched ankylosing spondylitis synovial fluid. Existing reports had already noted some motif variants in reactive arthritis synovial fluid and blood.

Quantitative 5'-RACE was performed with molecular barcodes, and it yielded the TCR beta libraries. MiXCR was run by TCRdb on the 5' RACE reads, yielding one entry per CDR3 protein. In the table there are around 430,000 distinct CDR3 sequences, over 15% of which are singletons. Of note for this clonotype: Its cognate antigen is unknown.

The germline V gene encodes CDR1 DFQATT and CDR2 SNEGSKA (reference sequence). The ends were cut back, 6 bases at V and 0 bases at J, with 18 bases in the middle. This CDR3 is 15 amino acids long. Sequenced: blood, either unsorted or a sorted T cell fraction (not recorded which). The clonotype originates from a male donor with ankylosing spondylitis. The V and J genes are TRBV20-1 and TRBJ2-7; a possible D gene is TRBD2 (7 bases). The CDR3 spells CSATRSGGSSYEQYF. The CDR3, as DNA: TGCAGTGCCACGCGGTCGGGGGGCAGCTCCTACGAGCAGTACTTC.